The 32 T cell receptor beta chains below were found in one sample sequenced in a study of blood T cells in healthy people across ages. Using a J-beta primer mix together with a sample-barcoded 5' primer, a second PCR was run for roughly 6 to 12 cycles. TCRdb recomputed calls from the 5' RACE reads with MiXCR, one row per CDR3 protein. The sample includes 850,000 or so distinct CDR3 sequences, under 35% of them seen just once. Sequencing was done on a sample of blood. These receptor sequences come from a woman of 80 years or more in good health.

The chain has TRBV27 and TRBJ1-2, with D perhaps TRBD1 (5 bases). V shed 6 bases and J shed 4 bases, with 15 bases lying between them. CDR3 length: 14 residues. The germline CDR1 and CDR2 sequences are MNHEY and SMNVEV (reference sequence). The chain's CDR3 is CASRAPQGLYGYTF. In DNA form, the CDR3 reads TGTGCCAGCAGGGCACCGCAGGGACTCTATGGCTACACCTTC.

This clonotype has a count of ten or more. The chain uses TRBV6-6 and TRBJ2-5, with 8 bases matching TRBD1. The CDR3 consists of 16 residues. Germline V gene sequence: CDR1 MNHNY, CDR2 SVGAGI (reference sequence). With 2 bases clipped from V and 5 bases from J, the junction kept 10 bases outside the gene matches. The CDR3 DNA follows: TGTGCCAGCAGTTACGACCGGACAGGGTTCACGGAGACCCAGTACTTC. Translation gives CASSYDRTGFTETQYF.

A note on this clonotype: This clone may be a read error of a much larger clone one base away. This rearrangement joins TRBV27 to TRBJ1-5; D is undetermined. Germline assignment: CDR1 MNHEY and CDR2 SMNVEV (reference sequence). The CDR3 runs 14 residues. The chain's CDR3 is CASSLTRNNRPQHF. The CDR3 DNA sequence: TGTGCCAGCAGTTTAACCCGGAACAATCGGCCCCAGCATTTT.

This clonotype was counted at least ten times. This chain connects TRBV9 to TRBJ2-1, with a weak D call TRBD2 (5 bases). Trimming removed 0 bases at V and 2 bases at J, with 12 bases between. This CDR3 contains 16 residues. Germline loops: CDR1 SGDLS, CDR2 YYNGEE. The CDR3 sequence: CASSVAGSGAYNEQFF. In DNA, the CDR3 is TGTGCCAGCAGCGTAGCGGGGAGCGGAGCCTACAATGAGCAGTTCTTC.

The V and J genes are TRBV7-2 and TRBJ2-7; tentatively, D is TRBD1 (6 bases). Gene TRBJ2-5 matches the end of the DNA better, so the J call may be wrong. This CDR3 has 17 amino acids. CDR1 SGHTA and CDR2 FQGNSA come from the germline V gene. CDR3 sequence (DNA): TGTGCCAGCAGCGGTCCAAGACAGGCCTTGGGGATGGAGACCCAGTACTTC. Amino acids: CASSGPRQALGMETQYF.

This clonotype was detected only a few times. The rearrangement uses TRBV5-1 and TRBJ1-6, with 10 positions matching TRBD1. Germline V lookup: CDR1 SGHRS, CDR2 YFSETQ. V shed 4 bases and J 9 bases; nucleotides not matched to a gene: 7. This CDR3 region has 15 residues. The CDR3 DNA follows: TGCGCCAGCAGCCCGGGGACAGGGGTGAGTTCACCCCTCCACTTT. It yields the protein CASSPGTGVSSPLHF. Drawing the rest from reference TRBV5-1 and TRBJ1-6, the complete variable domain is KAGVTQTPRYLIKTRGQQVTLSCSPISGHRSVSWYQQTPGQGLQFLFEYFSETQRNKGNFPGRFSGRQFSNSRSEMNVSTLELGDSALYLCASSPGTGVSSPLHFGNGTRLTVT.

Concerning this clonotype itself: A read error may be the cause here, since a much bigger clone is one base away. The rearrangement uses TRBV12-3 or TRBV12-4 and TRBJ2-7, with D perhaps matching TRBD2 (5 bases). The germline V and J ends were trimmed by 6 bases and 7 bases, with 25 bases remaining between them. CDR3 length: 16 residues. DNA of the CDR3: TGTGCCAGCAGCCCCTCGATGACGGGGAGATACAATGAGCAGTACTTC. This translates into CASSPSMTGRYNEQYF.

This clonotype was recorded at least ten times. The rearrangement uses TRBV11-3 and TRBJ2-1; TRBD2 might be the D (5 bases). This CDR3 is 16 amino acids long. The V gene's germline CDR1 is SGHNT and CDR2 YENEEA. Trimming removed 5 bases from V and 7 bases from J, with 21 bases in between. CDR3 region: CASSEKRYGKGNEQFF. CDR3 nucleotide sequence: TGTGCCAGCAGCGAAAAGCGGTACGGTAAAGGGAATGAGCAGTTCTTC.

This clonotype was seen repeatedly, ten times or more. This rearrangement joins TRBV9 to TRBJ1-2, with unresolved D. The CDR3 sequence is 13 residues long. Germline V CDR1 and CDR2: SGDLS, YYNGEE. The germline V and J ends were trimmed by 0 bases and 3 bases, with 6 bases remaining between them. The CDR3 sequence: CASSVGGDYGYTF. CDR3 coding DNA: TGTGCCAGCAGCGTAGGGGGTGACTATGGCTACACCTTC. The variable domain in full, completed from reference TRBV9 and TRBJ1-2, reads DSGVTQTPKHLITATGQRVTLRCSPRSGDLSVYWYQQSLDQGLQFLIQYYNGEERAKGNILERFSAQQFPDLHSELNLSSLELGDSALYFCASSVGGDYGYTFGSGTRLTVV.

In its sample, this clonotype was seen many times. The V and J genes are TRBV5-6 and TRBJ2-7; D tentatively reads TRBD1 or TRBD2 (5 bases each). Germline assignment: CDR1 SGHDT and CDR2 YYEEEE. Trimming left V 4 bases short and J 3 bases short, with 14 bases between. The CDR3 has 14 residues. The CDR3 region is CASSHGTDFYEQYF. CDR3 bases: TGTGCCAGCAGCCACGGGACGGACTTCTACGAGCAGTACTTC.

The chain joins TRBV10-3 to TRBJ1-4; D is uncertain. CDR1 is ENHRY, CDR2 SYGVKD, per germline. V shed 0 bases and J shed 10 bases, with 18 bases lying between them. The CDR3 sequence is 16 residues long. The CDR3 loop is CAISESGNRPEGKLFF. The CDR3 DNA follows: TGTGCCATCAGTGAGTCGGGCAATCGGCCGGAGGGAAAACTGTTTTTT.

As regards this clonotype: A junction end diverges from the germline sequence, so it may reflect a read error. The chain is built from TRBV10-3 and TRBJ1-5; D unresolved. CDR1 and CDR2 (germline): ENHRY, SYGVKD. The CDR3 runs 13 residues. DNA for the CDR3: TGTGCCATCAGGGAGTCGTCTAATCAGCCCCAGCATTTT. Protein product: CAIRESSNQPQHF.

This clonotype was observed a few times. Just one base apart from a much larger clone, this may be a read error. The rearrangement uses TRBV4-2 and TRBJ1-2, with 10 bases aligning to TRBD1. CDR1 is LGHNA and CDR2 is YNFKEQ in the germline V gene. This CDR3 is built from 15 residues. The V and J ends lost 0 bases and 5 bases, in that order; junction bases with no gene match: 3. This chain's CDR3 is CASSQEGTGDYGYTF. In DNA, the CDR3 is TGTGCCAGCAGCCAAGAGGGGACAGGGGATTATGGCTACACCTTC.

The gene calls are TRBV2 and TRBJ1-2; 8 bases map to TRBD1. The CDR3 contains 12 residues. V was clipped by 6 bases and J by 7 bases; unmatched bases: 4. The V gene's germline CDR1 is SNHLY and CDR2 FYNNEI. The CDR3 DNA is TGTGCCAGCAGATGTACAGGGGGTGGCTACACCTTC. Encoded protein: CASRCTGGGYTF.

The gene calls are TRBV12-3 or TRBV12-4 and TRBJ2-3; 8 bases match TRBD2. The length of the CDR3 is 15 residues. V lost 6 bases and J lost 0; bases outside the gene matches: 5. CDR3 in DNA: TGTGCCAGCAGCCAGAGCGGGAGAAGCACAGATACGCAGTATTTT. This gives the protein CASSQSGRSTDTQYF.

The count of this clonotype is one. At one of its ends the junction is not consistent with the germline gene, which may arise from a read error. The J gene is TRBJ2-5, the V gene TRBV20-1; D gene uncertain. The germline CDR1 and CDR2 sequences are DFQATT and SNEGSKA (reference sequence). The CDR3 runs to 15 residues. CDR3 protein: CSVRPGPLSQETQYF. The CDR3 region has the DNA TGTAGTGTTAGACCTGGGCCACTGAGCCAAGAGACCCAGTACTTC.

This clonotype appeared a few times. The chain uses TRBV20-1 and TRBJ2-7, with no clear D. The germline V gene encodes CDR1 DFQATT and CDR2 SNEGSKA (reference sequence). The CDR3 has 14 amino acids. The ends were cut back, 2 bases at V and 2 bases at J, with 13 bases in the middle. The CDR3 bases are TGCAGTGCTAGAAACCCGGCCCCGCCCTACGAGCAGTACTTC. Translating it yields CSARNPAPPYEQYF.

This clonotype showed up many times. The chain uses TRBV21-1 and TRBJ2-6. TRBV21-1 is listed as a pseudogene. The CDR3 consists of 16 residues. The CDR3 loop reads CASSRPSNPGANVLTF. In DNA, the CDR3 is TGTGCCAGCAGCCGTCCCAGTAACCCTGGGGCCAACGTCCTGACTTTC.

Many counts were recorded for this clonotype. V is TRBV7-6 and J is TRBJ1-1, with a tentative D call TRBD1 (6 bases). The length of the CDR3 is 14 residues. The ends were cut back, 4 bases at V and 1 base at J, with 10 bases in the middle. The germline CDR1 and CDR2 sequences are SGHVS and FNYEAQ. DNA of the CDR3: TGTGCCAGCAGCTCAGAGACAGGGAACACTGAAGCTTTCTTT. Protein: CASSSETGNTEAFF.

The chain recombines TRBV6-4 with TRBJ2-7; D gene unclear. CDR1 MRHNA and CDR2 SNTAGT come from the germline V gene. This CDR3 comprises 10 residues. In DNA form, the CDR3 reads TGTGACGTCCCGCCCTACGAGCAGTACTTC. Its translation: CDVPPYEQYF.

Turning to this clonotype: This may stem from a read error, because a much larger clone lies one nucleotide away. The V and J genes are TRBV25-1 and TRBJ2-5, with 7 bases aligning to TRBD2. The better agreement between TRBJ2-4 and the DNA end casts doubt on the J call. Germline assignment: CDR1 MGHDK and CDR2 SYGVNS. The CDR3 spans 14 residues. This chain's CDR3 is CASSEYRDYGIQYF. DNA of the CDR3: TGTGCCAGCAGTGAATACCGGGACTACGGCATTCAGTACTTC.

The chain links TRBV4-2 to TRBJ1-4; 7 bases agree with TRBD1. CDR3 length: 15 amino acids. Unmatched junction bases numbered 8, after V lost 3 bases and J lost 7 bases. Germline CDR1 LGHNA, CDR2 YNFKEQ. As DNA, the CDR3 is TGTGCCAGCAGCCAGCCGGGGACAGTTTCTGAAAAACTGTTTTTT. This sequence encodes CASSQPGTVSEKLFF.

The V gene is TRBV12-3 or TRBV12-4, the J gene TRBJ1-1; a possible D gene is TRBD1 (5 bases). The CDR3 runs 14 residues. The V end lost 7 bases, the J end lost 5 bases, and 17 bases lay between the germline ends. CDR3 DNA sequence: TGTGCCAGCACCTTCGGGGCGAGAGCGACTGAAGCTTTCTTT. Translation gives CASTFGARATEAFF.

Ten or more counts support this clonotype. This chain joins TRBV25-1 and TRBJ1-4; weak D call: TRBD1 (6 bases). The CDR3 consists of 13 residues. Germline values: CDR1 MGHDK, CDR2 SYGVNS. V lost 6 bases to trimming and J lost 1 base, with 6 bases between them. The CDR3 region is CASSRGTNEKLFF. In DNA, the CDR3 is TGTGCCAGCAGCAGGGGAACTAATGAAAAACTGTTTTTT.

Note on this clonotype: One junction end disagrees with the germline gene, perhaps due to a read error. V is TRBV20-1 and J is TRBJ1-3; 8 bases are a match to TRBD1. The CDR3 is made up of 14 amino acids. The germline V gene encodes CDR1 DFQATT and CDR2 SNEGSKA (reference sequence). The CDR3 nucleotides read TGCAGTGCTAGGTTGTCAGGGGGCAGAGACACCACATATTTT. This codes for CSARLSGGRDTTYF.

Concerning this clonotype: This may stem from a read error, because a much larger clone lies one nucleotide away. V gene TRBV12-3 or TRBV12-4 combines with J gene TRBJ2-4, with a tentative D call TRBD1 (6 bases). The J call may be mistaken, given a closer DNA end match to TRBJ2-7. This CDR3 comprises 14 residues. The DNA of the CDR3 is TGTGCCAGCAGCCCAGGACAGTCCCTATACGAGCAGTACTTC. This sequence encodes CASSPGQSLYEQYF.

This clonotype was found a few times. The genes are TRBV2 and TRBJ2-1; TRBD1 matches at 7 bases. The CDR3 is 13 amino acids. J was trimmed by 12 bases and V by 4 bases; bases with no gene match: 9. The germline V gene has CDR1 SNHLY and CDR2 FYNNEI. CDR3 sequence reads: CASSAGTAGGQFF. CDR3 bases: TGTGCCAGCAGTGCCGGGACAGCTGGGGGGCAGTTCTTC.

Points on this clonotype: The germline gene is not matched at one end of the junction; a read error may be the cause. The genes are TRBV18 and TRBJ2-1; tentatively, D is TRBD1 (6 bases). In germline, CDR1 is KGHSH, CDR2 LQKENI. The CDR3 is 13 residues long. CDR3 DNA: TGTGCCAGCTCACCAAGCAGGGACAATGAGCAGGTCTTC. Translated, it gives CASSPSRDNEQVF. Based on the CDR3 plus reference TRBV18 and TRBJ2-1, the full variable domain is NAGVMQNPRHLVRRRGQEARLRCSPMKGHSHVYWYRQLPEEGLKFMVYLQKENIIDESGMPKERFSAEFPKEGPSILRIQQVVRGDSAAYFCASSPSRDNEQVFGPGTRLTVL.

The chain carries TRBV7-2 and TRBJ2-1; the D gene is possibly TRBD2 (6 bases). The CDR3 consists of 15 residues. The V gene lost 5 bases and the J gene lost 6 bases, with 17 bases spanning the gap. Germline V gives CDR1 SGHTA, CDR2 FQGNSA. CDR3: CASSPIHRGGNEQFF. The CDR3 DNA is TGTGCCAGCAGCCCCATCCACCGGGGAGGCAATGAGCAGTTCTTC.

Of note for this clonotype: Just one base apart from a much larger clone, this may be a read error. The chain links TRBV7-2 to TRBJ1-1, with D possibly matching TRBD1 (5 bases). The CDR3 contains 14 residues. Per the germline V gene, CDR1 is SGHTA and CDR2 is FQGNSA. CDR3 sequence reads: CASSLAGPNTEAFF. The CDR3 region has the DNA TGCGCCAGCAGCTTGGCAGGGCCGAACACTGAAGCTTTCTTT.

This clonotype was detected ten times or more. This chain links TRBV6-2 or TRBV6-3 with TRBJ2-5; 7 bases align to TRBD1. The CDR3 length is 15 residues. CDR1 is MNHEY, CDR2 SVGEGT, per germline. V dropped 6 bases and J dropped 5; count of bases not matched to a gene: 12. CDR3 nucleotides: TGTGCCAGCAGCTCGGACAGGTGGTTTGGGGAGACCCAGTACTTC. It encodes CASSSDRWFGETQYF.

This clonotype was seen many times. This chain links TRBV7-2 with TRBJ2-3; TRBD2 agrees at 13 bases. V shed 1 base and J 4 bases; nucleotides not matched to a gene: 2. CDR1 is SGHTA and CDR2 is FQGNSA in the germline V gene. The length of the CDR3 is 16 residues. CDR3 sequence (DNA): TGTGCCAGCAGCTTAGTTGGACTAGCGGGGGCAGATACGCAGTATTTT. This codes for CASSLVGLAGADTQYF.